This T cell receptor beta chain was profiled in a study of cytomegalovirus exposure and HLA in healthy donors (dated by TCRdb to 2016 to 2017). A note on the overall study: According to an earlier analysis of 587 of the donors, about 179 million T cells yielded roughly 110 million unique TCR beta sequences and 276 Gb of sequence data. About 310 gigabases of sequencing data and tens of millions of unique TCR sequences were included in an early release covering 550 to 650 HLA-typed donors. Among the approximately 420 genotyped donors, about 85% belonged to the genetic ancestry cluster associated with self-reported Caucasian donors. The study aimed to test whether signatures of past pathogen exposure could be identified by cataloging public T cell receptors. Using immunosequencing, the study profiled T cell repertoires from fewer than 850 subjects and related those repertoires to cytomegalovirus serostatus. A separate validation cohort of 100 to 150 different subjects was used in addition to the approximately 670-subject first cohort. To predict cytomegalovirus infection status, the study combined high-throughput TCR immunosequencing, statistical association of individual TCRs with disease status, and machine learning. A later analysis re-analyzed previously published TCR beta repertoires from about 730 donors and added high-resolution HLA genotyping to study TCR occurrence patterns. Rather than using new phenotypic data, the later analysis identified candidate immune exposures from TCR beta sequences and from how often those sequences occurred across donors. To decide whether each TCR beta V gene segment behaved as functional or pseudogenic, an earlier analysis of some 600 of the donors relied on high-throughput TCR beta sequencing. Alongside the repertoire data, information on donor age, sex, ethnicity and CMV serostatus was compiled. In a later genetic analysis, genome-wide SNP genotypes for about 60% of the 666 donors were used, and that subset was treated as a discovery cohort. Every repertoire in the discovery cohort had been generated on one and the same sequencing platform. Class I and class II HLA loci were covered by the typing at four-digit resolution. The number of donors typed differed by locus, with roughly 620-630 for A, B, C, DRB1 and DQB1, approximately 500 for DQA1, 600 to 610 for DPA1, and around 460 for DPB1. Because of strong linkage in the cohort, roughly five DR-DQ haplotypes were treated as single units for association and clustering. Across approximately 400 genotyped donors of the cohort, an average of about 200,000 unique TCR beta nucleotide sequences per donor were sequenced, and roughly 20% of those sequences were non-productive. Results and caveats for the whole study, not just this receptor: The authors suggested that the approach could potentially be generalized to other disease states and immunological phenotypes. When HLA alleles, especially DR and DQ, strongly co-occurred, attributing TCR associations to individual alleles was difficult. Cytomegalovirus status was reported to be diagnosed by the classifier with high specificity and sensitivity in both the original and validation cohorts. Correlated functional status among segregating V segments might reflect linkage disequilibrium, but an unknown experimental factor could not be ruled out. A later analysis found that most CMV-associated TCR beta chains appeared HLA-restricted, with HLA associations seemingly driven largely by CMV exposure. A later genetic analysis reported fewer N-insertions in productive TCRs among donors in an Asian-associated ancestry cluster than the approximately 670-donor mean. Most TCR sequences were seen in very few donors, while some public TCRs were found in many individuals. An association between a missense DCLRE1C variant and V-gene and J-gene trimming of TCR beta chains was found in a later genetic analysis and replicated in an independent cohort. Sequencing depth was assumed to be roughly uniform across donors in the presence/absence analyses, though that assumption may not hold. Because counts were too low, seventeen rarely observed V segments, including chromosome 9 orphons, were excluded from the earlier analysis of 587 of the donors. According to a later analysis, TCR association rates differed among HLA loci, with DRB1 alleles showing the most associated TCRs and HLA-C alleles showing the fewest. In a later analysis, 15,000 to 20,000 TCR beta sequences were associated with specific HLA alleles at a false discovery rate of 0.05. According to a later analysis, parvovirus B19, influenza, CMV and Epstein-Barr virus appeared linked to several top co-occurrence clusters. Because HLA typing was unavailable for some donors at each locus, only the typed subset was used in association tests. A few of the identified cytomegalovirus-associated TCR beta chains were confirmed in vitro to be specific for cytomegalovirus antigens. In the study, around 160 TCR beta chains were listed as associated with cytomegalovirus. Immune exposure information for the cohort was limited to CMV serostatus. In an earlier analysis of 450 to 750 of the donors, most TCR beta V segments appeared in productive rearrangements about 87% or about 30% of the time, broadly matching IMGT annotations. In a later analysis, HLA-associated TCR beta chains were found to be more clonally expanded and to have lower generation probabilities than equally common non-associated chains. Some IMGT-functional V segments, including TRBV6-2 and TRBV6-3, could not be distinguished by the 87-base-pair reads and were therefore excluded. In this cohort, only TCR beta chains were sequenced, and detectable features were limited by the absence of alpha or paired-chain data. The sequencing pipeline was judged likely to have produced a cluster of highly shared sequence variants as a technical artifact. A further reported finding was that TCR beta sequences accurately predicted the HLA-A and HLA-B alleles for most subjects in the first cohort.

For CDR1 and CDR2, the germline V gene lists SGHRS and YFSETQ. V loses 0 bases of germline sequence and J loses 4 bases, and the interval between the two ends is 11 bases. The CDR3 numbers 15 residues from cysteine through phenylalanine. The entry retains the CDR3 DNA only, 45 bases that are in frame from base 1. This clone has just one count. It lacks a known antigen. Nothing much larger sits one base from this clone, and base qualities are not available. The library was obtained by the immunoSEQ multiplex PCR assay. For the multiplex PCR, a mixture combining 60 forward primers for TCR Vbeta segments and 13 reverse primers for TCR Jbeta segments was used. A multiplex PCR assay on genomic DNA amplified the CDR3 region of rearranged TCR beta genes. Amplified TCR beta libraries were sequenced as 87-base-pair reads on the Illumina HiSeq System. Concerning the study's data processing: Across the roughly 700 repertoires, a later analysis counted 60 million to 90 million unique TCR beta chains, 9.5 million to 13 million of which were shared by at least two donors. Raw reads were error-corrected and collapsed into unique sequences by a nearest-neighbor algorithm in which closely related sequences were merged to remove PCR and sequencing errors. V, D and J gene segments were assigned by aligning CDR3 sequences to IMGT reference sequences. For a sequence to be retained, at least a six-nucleotide match to both a V gene segment and a J gene segment was required. A rearrangement counted as productive if the CDR3 had no stop codons and remained in frame with V and J, and every other rearrangement counted as non-productive. CDR3 was defined by IMGT convention, running from the second conserved V-encoded cysteine to the conserved J-encoded phenylalanine. Sequences without an unambiguous match to a single V gene segment were excluded from the earlier analysis of 450 to 650 of the donors. An earlier analysis of a few hundred of the donors called V segments functional above 56.7% productive rearrangements and segregating when the between-donor standard deviation exceeded 5%. To diagnose cytomegalovirus status from the catalog of TCR beta chain sequences, a statistical classification framework was built. In a later analysis, V and J genes were assigned by comparing TCR nucleotide sequences against IMGT/GENE-DB human TR gene sequences. Using the TCRdist pipeline, a later analysis assigned CDR3 sequences along with most-parsimonious VDJ recombination scenarios. In a later analysis, every TCR beta chain was defined by the combination of its CDR3 amino acid sequence and its V-gene family, and reads without a unique V-gene family were dropped. A later analysis removed nearly 600 highly shared, low-generation-probability nucleotide sequences to deal with suspected cross-contamination and a sequencing artifact. In a later analysis, a clonal expansion index was calculated for each public chain from normalized within-repertoire ranks of inferred template counts. Generation probabilities in a later analysis came from a VDJ recombination model fitted to out-of-frame rearrangements, and those results were checked against IGoR. A later analysis scored TCR-TCR, TCR-HLA and TCR-CMV co-occurrence with hypergeometric tests, applying a repertoire-size bias correction to TCR pairs. False discovery rates were estimated in a later analysis by permuting HLA or CMV assignments 20 times. A later analysis grouped co-occurring TCRs with DBSCAN, adding TCRdist sequence similarity when clustering within HLA-allele-positive subsets. For co-occurrence clustering, repertoires with fewer than 30,000 or more than 120,000 public chains were excluded, along with a handful of repertoires with anomalous nucleotide sharing. TCRdb provides this immuneACCESS table in a form limited to in-frame rearrangements. Some clones are lacking; in checked studies, under half of them reflect an unresolved V gene, and why the rest are absent is not known. D and trimming come from the DNA, and the V and J calls and clone size come from that table. For this sample the table gives 200,000 or so clones, of which approximately 82% were detected only once. The ten most abundant clones make up roughly 0.6% of the sample.

The cohort comprised fewer than 700 healthy bone marrow donors. At the time of sampling, every cohort member was nominally healthy, though immune exposures that went unrecorded were likely present. The donor tested CMV seronegative, placing the donor among the 350 or so seronegative members of the cohort. A peripheral blood sample was provided by each donor, and peripheral blood mononuclear cells were used for TCR beta sequencing. Genomic DNA was extracted from the blood cell samples with the Qiagen DNeasy Blood Extraction Kit. The sequenced sample was PBMCs. The rearranged segments are TRBV5-1 and TRBJ1-3; possibly the D gene is TRBD1, per 5 matching bases. The receptor was isolated from a man between 18 and 35 years old in good health and CMV-seronegative. In nucleotide form, the sequence is TGCGCCAGCAGCTTGGGGCAGGGTTACGGAAACACCATATATTTT. The translation is CASSLGQGYGNTIYF. Joined to the reference TRBV5-1 and TRBJ1-3 proteins, this CDR3 gives the full variable domain: KAGVTQTPRYLIKTRGQQVTLSCSPISGHRSVSWYQQTPGQGLQFLFEYFSETQRNKGNFPGRFSGRQFSNSRSEMNVSTLELGDSALYLCASSLGQGYGNTIYFGEGSWLTVV.